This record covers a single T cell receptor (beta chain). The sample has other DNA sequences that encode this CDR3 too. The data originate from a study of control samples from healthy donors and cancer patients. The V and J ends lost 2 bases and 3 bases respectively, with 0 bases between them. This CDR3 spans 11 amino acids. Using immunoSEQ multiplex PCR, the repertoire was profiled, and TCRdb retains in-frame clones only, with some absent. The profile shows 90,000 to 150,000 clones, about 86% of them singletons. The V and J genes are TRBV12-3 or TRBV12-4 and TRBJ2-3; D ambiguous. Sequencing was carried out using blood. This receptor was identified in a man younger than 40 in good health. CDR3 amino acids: CASSLTDTQYF. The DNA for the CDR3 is TGTGCCAGCAGTTTAACAGATACGCAGTATTTT.